One and the same sample provided the 5 T cell receptor beta chains below, sequenced in a study of T-cell memory formation after mild COVID-19. TCRdb re-called the 5' RACE reads with MiXCR, one entry per CDR3 protein. The sample shows about 240,000 distinct CDR3 sequences, 8% to 9.5% of them seen only once. Sequencing was done on a sample of PBMCs or a T cell subset sorted from them (not recorded which). The receptor set was obtained from a young man who had mild COVID-19 (a few samples of this study predate the infection). Cell type and time point are not known.

The rearrangement links TRBV28 to TRBJ2-5; TRBD1 agrees at 7 bases. CDR1 and CDR2 from the germline V gene are MDHEN and SYDVKM. J lost 5 bases, V lost 6 bases, and 6 bases had no gene match. This CDR3 contains 13 residues. CDR3 sequence (DNA): TGTGCCAGCAGAACGACAGGGCGGGAGACCCAGTACTTC. Protein: CASRTTGRETQYF. The variable domain in full, with the rest retrieved from reference TRBV28 and TRBJ2-5, is DVKVTQSSRYLVKRTGEKVFLECVQDMDHENMFWYRQDPGLGLRLIYFSYDVKMKEKGDIPEGYSVSREKKERFSLILESASTNQTSMYLCASRTTGRETQYFGPGTRLLVL.

This clonotype showed up many times. This chain joins TRBV5-1 and TRBJ2-4; no clear D gene. This CDR3 has 14 amino acids. Trimming left V 1 base short and J 7 bases short, with 12 bases between. Per germline, CDR1 SGHRS and CDR2 YFSETQ. CDR3 sequence (DNA): TGCGCCAGCAGCTTGCAGGCAGGTCGGAACATTCAGTACTTC. It translates to CASSLQAGRNIQYF. Full variable domain (missing parts from reference TRBV5-1 and TRBJ2-4): KAGVTQTPRYLIKTRGQQVTLSCSPISGHRSVSWYQQTPGQGLQFLFEYFSETQRNKGNFPGRFSGRQFSNSRSEMNVSTLELGDSALYLCASSLQAGRNIQYFGAGTRLSVL.

Only a few counts were recorded for this clonotype. The chain couples TRBV7-3 to TRBJ2-5; a weak D match, TRBD1 (5 bases). Looked up from germline, CDR1 is SGHTA and CDR2 is FQGTGA. V gave up 5 bases and J gave up 5 bases, with 18 bases separating them. The CDR3 is 15 residues long. CDR3 DNA: TGTGCCAGCAGCCGAATACCAGGGAATCTTGAGACCCAGTACTTC. Protein: CASSRIPGNLETQYF.

The J gene is TRBJ2-3, the V gene TRBV7-3, with 8 bases that match TRBD2. The germline V gene encodes CDR1 SGHTA and CDR2 FQGTGA. The ends lost 4 bases at V and 2 bases at J; junction bases unmatched: 5. The CDR3 loop spans 15 amino acids. Here the CDR3 DNA reads TGTGCCAGCAGCTCGGGACTAGTGGCCACAGATACGCAGTATTTT. Protein sequence: CASSSGLVATDTQYF.

This clonotype was picked up a small number of times. The chain links TRBV2 to TRBJ1-1, with D maybe TRBD1 (6 bases). CDR1 is SNHLY and CDR2 is FYNNEI in the germline V gene. The CDR3 loop spans 16 amino acids. The V gene lost 10 bases and the J gene lost 1 base, with 22 bases spanning the gap. CDR3 protein: CATLQGVVATNTEAFF. The CDR3 bases are TGTGCCACCTTACAGGGCGTGGTAGCTACGAACACTGAAGCTTTCTTT.